This T cell receptor beta chain was identified in a study of blood T cell repertoires in COVID-19. Assay used: immunoSEQ multiplex PCR; TCRdb lists only in-frame clones, some missing. The sample gives approximately 230,000 clones, 70% to 90% of which show up once; under 8% is in the top ten. This CDR3 region has 15 residues. Germline values: CDR1 LNHNV, CDR2 YYDKDF (reference sequence). Trimming removed 1 base from V and 0 bases from J, with 9 bases in between. This clone was seen a single time. The chain joins TRBV15 to TRBJ1-1, with D possibly being TRBD1 (6 bases). Specimen: peripheral blood. This receptor was identified in a woman between 25 and 40 years old with COVID-19, enrolled during active disease. CDR3 amino acids: CATSRAGGLNTEAFF. The CDR3 nucleotides read TGTGCCACCAGCAGAGCGGGGGGCTTGAACACTGAAGCTTTCTTT.